The clone carrying this T cell receptor (beta chain) is a singleton in its sample. Its specificity is unknown. Germline trimming cut 2 bases from V and 7 bases from J; bases unmatched to any gene: 8. The CDR3 covers 17 residues. Germline V lookup: CDR1 MGHRA, CDR2 YSYEKL. TCRdb itself ran the 5' RACE reads through MiXCR, one entry per CDR3 protein. The data hold fewer than 200,000 distinct CDR3 sequences, with roughly 18% observed a single time. This sample is drawn from a study of CD8 T cells in ankylosing spondylitis. Study-level points and caveats: A TCR beta motif of fewer than ten highly homologous variants seemed to mark ankylosing spondylitis blood. Reportedly, matched ankylosing spondylitis synovial fluid was significantly enriched for disease-linked clones.

This chain joins TRBV4-1 and TRBJ2-1; TRBD2 matches at 13 bases. Material for sequencing was blood, either unsorted or a sorted T cell fraction (not recorded which). This receptor was taken from a male donor aged 5-29 years with ankylosing spondylitis or in good health (not recorded which). The CDR3 sequence is CASSQTRTSGRRNEQFF. CDR3 in DNA: TGCGCCAGCAGCCAAACCAGGACTAGCGGGAGAAGGAATGAGCAGTTCTTC.